This T cell receptor (beta chain) was sequenced for a study of patients and donors after allogeneic stem cell transplantation. TCRdb reanalysed the RT-PCR reads using MiXCR and keeps one entry per CDR3 protein. The sample lists a few hundred thousand distinct CDR3 sequences, more than 35% occurring once. The V gene's germline CDR1 is SGHVS and CDR2 FQNEAQ. The CDR3 contains 19 residues. The junction had 11 bases not matched to a gene; V was cut back by 0 bases and J by 2 bases. The rearrangement uses TRBV7-8 and TRBJ2-3; TRBD1 agrees at 10 bases. The TCR originated in a human donor who was either an allogeneic HSCT recipient or a stem cell or donor lymphocyte infusion donor (not recorded which). It is not recorded whose cells these are; they may come from a transplant donor. Specimen: blood, either unsorted or a sorted T cell fraction (not recorded which). CDR3 DNA: TGTGCCAGCAGCTTAGCTCGGATAAGGGACAGGGGAAACACAGATACGCAGTATTTT. This translates into CASSLARIRDRGNTDTQYF.